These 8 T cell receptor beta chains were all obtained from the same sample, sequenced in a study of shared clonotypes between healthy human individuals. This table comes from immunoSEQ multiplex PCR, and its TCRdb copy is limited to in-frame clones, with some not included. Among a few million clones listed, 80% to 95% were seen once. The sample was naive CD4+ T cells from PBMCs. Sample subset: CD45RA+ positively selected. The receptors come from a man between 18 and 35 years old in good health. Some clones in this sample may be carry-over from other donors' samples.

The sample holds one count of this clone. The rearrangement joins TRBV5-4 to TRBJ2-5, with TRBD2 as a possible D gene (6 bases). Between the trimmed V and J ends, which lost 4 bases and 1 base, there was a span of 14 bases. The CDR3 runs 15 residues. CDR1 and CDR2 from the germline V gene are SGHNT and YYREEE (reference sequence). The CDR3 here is CASSPGDGIQETQYF. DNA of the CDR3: TGTGCCAGCAGCCCGGGGGACGGAATCCAAGAGACCCAGTACTTC.

The CDR3 DNA sequence: TGCAGCGCTGAGGACGGACTCACAGATACGCAGTATTTT. Translation: CSAEDGLTDTQYF. This rearrangement joins TRBV29-1 to TRBJ2-3; D might be TRBD2 (5 bases). V shed 7 bases and J shed 2 bases, with 13 bases lying between them. From germline, CDR1 is SQVTM and CDR2 ANQGSEA. This CDR3 comprises 13 residues.

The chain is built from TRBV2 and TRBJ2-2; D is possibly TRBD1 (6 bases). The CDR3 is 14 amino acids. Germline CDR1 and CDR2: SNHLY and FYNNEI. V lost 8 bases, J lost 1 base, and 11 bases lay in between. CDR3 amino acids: CASLRDKNTGELFF. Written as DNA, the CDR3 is TGTGCCAGCCTCCGGGACAAGAACACCGGGGAGCTGTTTTTT.

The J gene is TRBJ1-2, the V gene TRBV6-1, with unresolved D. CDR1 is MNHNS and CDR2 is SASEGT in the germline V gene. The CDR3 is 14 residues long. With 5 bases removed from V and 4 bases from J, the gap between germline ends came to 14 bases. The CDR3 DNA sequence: TGTGCCAGCAGTCCCGCCAGAAGGGTCTATGGCTACACCTTC. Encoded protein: CASSPARRVYGYTF.

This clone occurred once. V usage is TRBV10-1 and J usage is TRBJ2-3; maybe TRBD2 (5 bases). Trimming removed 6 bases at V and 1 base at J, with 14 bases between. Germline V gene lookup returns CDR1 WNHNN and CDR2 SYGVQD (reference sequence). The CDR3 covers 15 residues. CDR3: CASSEGLLGTDTQYF. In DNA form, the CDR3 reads TGCGCCAGCAGCGAAGGACTCCTGGGCACAGATACGCAGTATTTT.

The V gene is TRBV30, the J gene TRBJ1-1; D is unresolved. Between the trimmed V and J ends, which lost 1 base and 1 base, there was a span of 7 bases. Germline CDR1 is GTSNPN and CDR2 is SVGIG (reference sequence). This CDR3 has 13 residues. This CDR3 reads CAWSAAANTEAFF. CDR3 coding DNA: TGTGCCTGGAGTGCGGCAGCGAACACTGAAGCTTTCTTT.

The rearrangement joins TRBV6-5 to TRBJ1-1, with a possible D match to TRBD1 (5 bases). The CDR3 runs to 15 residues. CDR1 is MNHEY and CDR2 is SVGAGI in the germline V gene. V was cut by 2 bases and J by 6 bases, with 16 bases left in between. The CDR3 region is CASSYLGGSASEAFF. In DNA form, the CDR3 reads TGTGCCAGCAGTTACCTGGGGGGGAGTGCCTCTGAAGCTTTCTTT.

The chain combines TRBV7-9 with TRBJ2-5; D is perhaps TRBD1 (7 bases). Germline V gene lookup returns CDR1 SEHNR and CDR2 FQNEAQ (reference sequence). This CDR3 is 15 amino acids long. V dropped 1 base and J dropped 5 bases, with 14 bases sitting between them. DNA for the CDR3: TGTGCCAGCAGCTTAGTTCAGGGGGGAGTCGAGACCCAGTACTTC. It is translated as CASSLVQGGVETQYF. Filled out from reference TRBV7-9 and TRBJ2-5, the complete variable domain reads DTGVSQNPRHKITKRGQNVTFRCDPISEHNRLYWYRQTLGQGPEFLTYFQNEAQLEKSRLLSDRFSAERPKGSFSTLEIQRTEQGDSAMYLCASSLVQGGVETQYFGPGTRLLVL.